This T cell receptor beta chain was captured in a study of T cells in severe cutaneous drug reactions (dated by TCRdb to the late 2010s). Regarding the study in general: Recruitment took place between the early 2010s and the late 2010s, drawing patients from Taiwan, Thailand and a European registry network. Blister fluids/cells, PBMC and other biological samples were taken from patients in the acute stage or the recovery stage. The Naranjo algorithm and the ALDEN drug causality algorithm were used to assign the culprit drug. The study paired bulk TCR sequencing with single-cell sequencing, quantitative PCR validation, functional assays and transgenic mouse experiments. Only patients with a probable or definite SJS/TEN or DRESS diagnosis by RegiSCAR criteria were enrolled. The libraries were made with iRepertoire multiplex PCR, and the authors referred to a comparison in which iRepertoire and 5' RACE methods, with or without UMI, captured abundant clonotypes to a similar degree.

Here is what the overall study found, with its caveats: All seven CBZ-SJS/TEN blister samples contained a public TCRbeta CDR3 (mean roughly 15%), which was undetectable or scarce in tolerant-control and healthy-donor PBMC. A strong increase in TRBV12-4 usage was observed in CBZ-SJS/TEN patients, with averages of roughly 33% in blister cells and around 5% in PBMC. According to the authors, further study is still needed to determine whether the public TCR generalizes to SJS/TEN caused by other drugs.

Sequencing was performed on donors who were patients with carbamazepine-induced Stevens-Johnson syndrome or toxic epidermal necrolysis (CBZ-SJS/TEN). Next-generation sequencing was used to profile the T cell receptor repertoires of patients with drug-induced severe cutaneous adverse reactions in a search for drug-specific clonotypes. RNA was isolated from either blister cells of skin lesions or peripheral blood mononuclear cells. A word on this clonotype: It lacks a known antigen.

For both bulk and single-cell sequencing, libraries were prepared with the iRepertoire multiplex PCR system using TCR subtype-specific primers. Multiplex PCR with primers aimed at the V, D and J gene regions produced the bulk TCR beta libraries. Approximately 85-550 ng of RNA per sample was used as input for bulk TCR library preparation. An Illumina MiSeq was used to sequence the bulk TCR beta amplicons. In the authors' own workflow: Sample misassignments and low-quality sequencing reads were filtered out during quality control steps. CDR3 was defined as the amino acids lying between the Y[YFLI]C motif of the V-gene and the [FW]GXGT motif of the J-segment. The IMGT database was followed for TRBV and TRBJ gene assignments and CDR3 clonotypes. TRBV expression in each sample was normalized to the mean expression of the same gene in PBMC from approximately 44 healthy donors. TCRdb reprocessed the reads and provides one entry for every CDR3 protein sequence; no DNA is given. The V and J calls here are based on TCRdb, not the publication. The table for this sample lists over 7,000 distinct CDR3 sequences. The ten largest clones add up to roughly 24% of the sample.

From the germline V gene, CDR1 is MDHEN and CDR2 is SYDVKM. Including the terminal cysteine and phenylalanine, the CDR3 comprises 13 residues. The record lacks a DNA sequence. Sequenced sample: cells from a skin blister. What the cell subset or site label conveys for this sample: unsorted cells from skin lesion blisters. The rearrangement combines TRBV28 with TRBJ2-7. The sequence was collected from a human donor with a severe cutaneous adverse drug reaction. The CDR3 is CASSLVSNYEQYF.